By its share, the clone carrying this T cell receptor (beta chain) is large. Its cognate antigen is unknown. The data derive from a study of vaccination and CD4 T cells after COVID-19. Trimming cost V 0 bases and J 6 bases; bases outside gene matches: 9. The CDR3 runs 16 residues. Germline V gene data show CDR1 as SGHTA and CDR2 as FQGNSA. Treatment given: approximately 10-day PBMC culture with coronavirus spike peptide pools or control peptides (ViraFEST assay). Gathered ahead of the COVID-19 pandemic (2011-2018) were the CD4+ T cells of the unexposed donor. The Oncomine TCR Beta short-read assay was applied to DNA of cultured CD4+ T cells. Genomic DNA was isolated from CD4+ T cells that had been cultured. MiXCR, run by TCRdb on the PCR reads, gives a single entry per CDR3 protein. The sample shows about 2,800 distinct CDR3 sequences, around two fifths of them seen only once.

The receptor's source is a human donor in good health. The rearrangement uses TRBV7-2 and TRBJ1-2; 8 bases align to TRBD1. Sequenced input: CD4+ T cells from blood, cultured in vitro. CDR3 DNA: TGTGCCAGCAGCTTAGCGGGGCAGGGGGCGCGTCATGGCTACACCTTC. It codes for CASSLAGQGARHGYTF.